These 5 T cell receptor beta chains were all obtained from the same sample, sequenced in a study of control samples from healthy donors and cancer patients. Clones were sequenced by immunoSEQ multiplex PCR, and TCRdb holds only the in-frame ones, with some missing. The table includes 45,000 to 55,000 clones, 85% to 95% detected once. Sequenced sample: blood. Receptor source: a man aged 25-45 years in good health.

This CDR3 is CASSLATAGGPETQYF. DNA for the CDR3: TGCGCCAGCAGCTTGGCCACAGCGGGAGGGCCTGAGACCCAGTACTTC. The chain links TRBV5-1 to TRBJ2-5; 10 bases are shared with TRBD2. The germline V gene has CDR1 SGHRS and CDR2 YFSETQ. With 0 bases clipped from V and 5 bases from J, the junction kept 7 bases outside the gene matches. The CDR3 length is 16 residues. Full variable domain (rest looked up from reference TRBV5-1 and TRBJ2-5): KAGVTQTPRYLIKTRGQQVTLSCSPISGHRSVSWYQQTPGQGLQFLFEYFSETQRNKGNFPGRFSGRQFSNSRSEMNVSTLELGDSALYLCASSLATAGGPETQYFGPGTRLLVL.

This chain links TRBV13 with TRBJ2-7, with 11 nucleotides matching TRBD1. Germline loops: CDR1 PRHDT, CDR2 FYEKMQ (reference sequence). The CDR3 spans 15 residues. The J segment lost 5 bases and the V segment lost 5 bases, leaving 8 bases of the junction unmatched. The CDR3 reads CASSHRTGGKHEQYF. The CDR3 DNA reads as TGTGCCAGCAGCCATCGGACAGGGGGCAAACACGAGCAGTACTTC. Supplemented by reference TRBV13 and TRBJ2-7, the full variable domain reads AAGVIQSPRHLIKEKRETATLKCYPIPRHDTVYWYQQGPGQDPQFLISFYEKMQSDKGSIPDRFSAQQFSDYHSELNMSSLELGDSALYFCASSHRTGGKHEQYFGPGTRLTVT.

The chain's CDR3 is CASSDRTTNEKLFF. For the CDR3, the DNA is TGCGCCAGCAGCGACAGAACAACTAATGAAAAACTGTTTTTT. The genes are TRBV10-2 and TRBJ1-4, with D tentatively TRBD1 (5 bases). The germline V gene has CDR1 WSHSY and CDR2 SAAADI. V lost 6 bases to trimming and J lost 0 bases, with 8 bases between them. CDR3 length: 14 amino acids.

CDR3 bases: TGTGCCAGTACAGCTAGCGGATTCCAGGATACGCAGTATTTT. It specifies CASTASGFQDTQYF. The chain couples TRBV19 to TRBJ2-3; 7 bases agree with TRBD2. The germline V gene has CDR1 LNHDA and CDR2 SQIVND (reference sequence). This CDR3 is built from 14 residues. V lost 7 bases and J lost 6; bases outside the gene matches: 10. The full variable domain, rest sourced from reference TRBV19 and TRBJ2-3, is DGGITQSPKYLFRKEGQNVTLSCEQNLNHDAMYWYRQDPGQGLRLIYYSQIVNDFQKGDIAEGYSVSREKKESFPLTVTSAQKNPTAFYLCASTASGFQDTQYFGPGTRLTVL.

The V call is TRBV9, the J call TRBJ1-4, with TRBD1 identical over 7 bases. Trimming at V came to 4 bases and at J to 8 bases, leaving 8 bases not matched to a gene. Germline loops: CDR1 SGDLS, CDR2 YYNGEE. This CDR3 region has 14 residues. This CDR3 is CASSLSGGFEKLFF. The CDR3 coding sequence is TGTGCCAGCAGCCTTTCAGGGGGATTCGAAAAACTGTTTTTT. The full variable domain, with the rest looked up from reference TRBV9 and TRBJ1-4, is DSGVTQTPKHLITATGQRVTLRCSPRSGDLSVYWYQQSLDQGLQFLIQYYNGEERAKGNILERFSAQQFPDLHSELNLSSLELGDSALYFCASSLSGGFEKLFFGSGTQLSVL.